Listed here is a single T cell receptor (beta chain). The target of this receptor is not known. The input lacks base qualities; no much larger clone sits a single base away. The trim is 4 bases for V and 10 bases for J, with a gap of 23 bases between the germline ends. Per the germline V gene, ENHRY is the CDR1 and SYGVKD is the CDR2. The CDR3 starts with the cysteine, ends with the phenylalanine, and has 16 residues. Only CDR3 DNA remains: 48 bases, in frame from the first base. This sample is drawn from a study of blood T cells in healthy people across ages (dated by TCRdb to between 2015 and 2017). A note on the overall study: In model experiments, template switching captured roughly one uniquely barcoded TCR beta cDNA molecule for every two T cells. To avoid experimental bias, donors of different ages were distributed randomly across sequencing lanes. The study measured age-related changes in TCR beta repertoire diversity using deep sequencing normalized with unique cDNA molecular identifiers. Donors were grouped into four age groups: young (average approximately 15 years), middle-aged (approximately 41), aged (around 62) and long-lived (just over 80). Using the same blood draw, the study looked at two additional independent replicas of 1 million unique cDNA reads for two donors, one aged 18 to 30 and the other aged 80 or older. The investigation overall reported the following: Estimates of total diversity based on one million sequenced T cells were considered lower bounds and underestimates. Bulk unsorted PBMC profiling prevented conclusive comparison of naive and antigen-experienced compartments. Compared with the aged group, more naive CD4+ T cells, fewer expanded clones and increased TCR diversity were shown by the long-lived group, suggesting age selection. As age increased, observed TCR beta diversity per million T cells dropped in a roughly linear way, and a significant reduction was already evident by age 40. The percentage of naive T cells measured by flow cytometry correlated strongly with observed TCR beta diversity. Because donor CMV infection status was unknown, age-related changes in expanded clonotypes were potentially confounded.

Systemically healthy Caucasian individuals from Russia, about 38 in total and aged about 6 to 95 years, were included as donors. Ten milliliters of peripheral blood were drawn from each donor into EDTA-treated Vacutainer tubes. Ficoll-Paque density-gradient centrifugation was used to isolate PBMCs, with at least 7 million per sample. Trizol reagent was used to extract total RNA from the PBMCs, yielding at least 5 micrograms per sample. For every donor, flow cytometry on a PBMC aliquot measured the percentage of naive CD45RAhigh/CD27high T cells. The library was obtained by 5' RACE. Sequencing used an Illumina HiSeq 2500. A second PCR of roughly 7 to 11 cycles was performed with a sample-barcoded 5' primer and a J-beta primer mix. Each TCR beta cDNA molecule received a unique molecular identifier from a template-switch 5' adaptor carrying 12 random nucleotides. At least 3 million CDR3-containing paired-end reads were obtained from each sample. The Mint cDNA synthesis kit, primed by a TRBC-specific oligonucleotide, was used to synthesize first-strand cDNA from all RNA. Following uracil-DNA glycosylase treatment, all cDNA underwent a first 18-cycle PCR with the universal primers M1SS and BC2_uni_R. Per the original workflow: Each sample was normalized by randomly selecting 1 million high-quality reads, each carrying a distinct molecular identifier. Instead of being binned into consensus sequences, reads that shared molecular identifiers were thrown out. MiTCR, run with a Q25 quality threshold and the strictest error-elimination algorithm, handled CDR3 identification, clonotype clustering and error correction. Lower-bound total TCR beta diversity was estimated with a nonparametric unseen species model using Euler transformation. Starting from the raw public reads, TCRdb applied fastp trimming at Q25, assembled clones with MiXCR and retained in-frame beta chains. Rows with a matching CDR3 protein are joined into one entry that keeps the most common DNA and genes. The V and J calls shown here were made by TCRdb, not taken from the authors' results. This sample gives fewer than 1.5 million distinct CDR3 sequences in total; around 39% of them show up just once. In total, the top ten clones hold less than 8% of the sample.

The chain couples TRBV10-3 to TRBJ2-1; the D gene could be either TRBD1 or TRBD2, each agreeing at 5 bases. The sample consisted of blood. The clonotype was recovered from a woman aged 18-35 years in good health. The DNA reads TGTGCCATCAGTGCTTCGGGGCCCGGCGTCAAAGGGGAGCAGTTCTTC. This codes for CAISASGPGVKGEQFF.